One sample yielded the 24 T cell receptor beta chains listed below, sequenced in a study of blood T cell repertoires in COVID-19. Profiling relied on immunoSEQ multiplex PCR, and the TCRdb table lists in-frame clones only, not all of them. This table has approximately 290,000 clones, roughly 90% appearing once. The sample was peripheral blood. The receptor source for this set is a man aged 25-45 years with acute or convalescent COVID-19.

This chain joins TRBV5-1 and TRBJ2-7, with 9 bases fitting TRBD1. The length of the CDR3 is 15 residues. J gave up 2 bases and V 4 bases, and 7 bases lay outside the gene matches. From germline, CDR1 is SGHRS and CDR2 YFSETQ. The CDR3: CASSTTGTGTYEQYF. As DNA, the CDR3 is TGCGCCAGCAGCACGACCGGGACAGGGACCTACGAGCAGTACTTC.

The J gene is TRBJ1-2, the V gene TRBV11-1; D possibly corresponds to TRBD1 (6 bases). The CDR3 extends over 14 amino acids. From germline, CDR1 is SGHAT and CDR2 FQDESV (reference sequence). Deletions cut 5 bases from V and 7 bases from J, with 17 bases between. The CDR3 loop reads CASSPRGMQFGYTF. CDR3 in DNA: TGTGCCAGCAGCCCAAGGGGGATGCAGTTTGGCTACACCTTC.

The chain couples TRBV30 to TRBJ1-5, with D hard to call. This CDR3 contains 13 residues. CDR1 and CDR2 (germline): GTSNPN, SVGIG (reference sequence). Trimming shortened V by 1 base and J by 3 bases, and 7 bases separated the two germline ends. CDR3 protein: CAWSATPNQPQHF. The DNA for the CDR3 is TGTGCCTGGAGTGCAACACCCAATCAGCCCCAGCATTTT. The full variable domain, in which reference TRBV30 and TRBJ1-5 provide the parts outside the CDR3, is SQTIHQWPATLVQPVGSPLSLECTVEGTSNPNLYWYRQAAGRGLQLLFYSVGIGQISSEVPQNLSASRPQDRQFILSSKKLLLSDSGFYLCAWSATPNQPQHFGDGTRLSIL.

This sequence joins TRBV3-1 (or the pseudogene TRBV3-2) and TRBJ1-2; 8 bases are shared with TRBD1. J lost 3 bases, V lost 5 bases, and 8 bases had no gene match. The CDR3 spans 15 residues. Germline loops: CDR1 LGHDT, CDR2 YNNKEL (reference sequence). The CDR3 loop is CASSKRQGSDYGYTF. In DNA form, the CDR3 reads TGTGCCAGCAGCAAACGACAGGGGTCCGACTATGGCTACACCTTC.

The CDR3 region is CASAPSGAHEQYF. In DNA form, the CDR3 reads TGTGCCAGCGCCCCATCCGGAGCCCACGAGCAGTACTTC. This chain links TRBV6-6 with TRBJ2-7; D gene unclear. Between the trimmed V and J ends, which lost 8 bases and 5 bases, there was a span of 16 bases. Per germline, CDR1 MNHNY and CDR2 SVGAGI (reference sequence). The CDR3 is 13 amino acids.

V is TRBV6-5 and J is TRBJ2-7, with 7 bases aligning to TRBD2. CDR3 length: 14 amino acids. The germline V gene has CDR1 MNHEY and CDR2 SVGAGI. The trim removed 6 bases at V and 2 bases at J, leaving 7 bases unmatched. Written as DNA, the CDR3 is TGTGCCAGCAGAGGAGTGGGAGGGCCCTACGAGCAGTACTTC. It encodes CASRGVGGPYEQYF.

The chain has TRBV11-2 and TRBJ2-7; no definite D call. Trimming took off 5 bases at V and 3 bases at J, with 14 bases between the two ends. The CDR3 is made up of 14 amino acids. Looked up from germline, CDR1 is SGHAT and CDR2 is FQNNGV. The CDR3 loop reads CASSSVRRVYEQYF. CDR3 in DNA: TGTGCCAGCAGCAGCGTTCGACGGGTCTACGAGCAGTACTTC.

V usage is TRBV24-1 and J usage is TRBJ2-7; 14 nucleotides agree with TRBD2. V dropped 8 bases and J dropped 5; count of bases not matched to a gene: 16. Per germline, CDR1 KGHDR and CDR2 SFDVKD. The CDR3 runs to 18 residues. The CDR3 is CATTNLGLAGVSFHEQYF. In DNA form, the CDR3 reads TGTGCCACCACCAACCTGGGACTAGCGGGAGTTAGTTTCCACGAGCAGTACTTC.

The V call is TRBV11-3, the J call TRBJ1-4; no firm D call. This CDR3 has 13 residues. Deletions cut 5 bases from V and 7 bases from J, with 11 bases between. Germline V CDR1 and CDR2: SGHNT, YENEEA. The CDR3 is CASSPNAGEKLFF. The CDR3 DNA reads TGTGCCAGCAGCCCAAATGCGGGTGAAAAACTGTTTTTT.

The V call is TRBV19, the J call TRBJ2-2, with D possibly matching TRBD1 (5 bases). CDR3 size: 16 residues. The germline CDR1 and CDR2 sequences are LNHDA and SQIVND (reference sequence). V lost 4 bases to trimming and J lost 7 bases, with 19 bases between them. The CDR3 DNA is TGTGCCAGTAGTACCTCAGGACACAACCCCCGCGGGGAGCTGTTTTTT. Translated, it gives CASSTSGHNPRGELFF.

In this sample, this clone turned up once. The chain recombines TRBV5-1 with TRBJ1-1; 10 nucleotides match TRBD1. V lost 1 base to trimming and J lost 1 base; unmatched junction nucleotides: 4. The length of the CDR3 is 16 residues. The germline gives CDR1 SGHRS, CDR2 YFSETQ. The CDR3 protein is CASSLWTGGANTEAFF. The CDR3 nucleotides are TGCGCCAGCAGCTTGTGGACAGGGGGTGCGAACACTGAAGCTTTCTTT. Complete variable domain (other parts from reference TRBV5-1 and TRBJ1-1): KAGVTQTPRYLIKTRGQQVTLSCSPISGHRSVSWYQQTPGQGLQFLFEYFSETQRNKGNFPGRFSGRQFSNSRSEMNVSTLELGDSALYLCASSLWTGGANTEAFFGQGTRLTVV.

The V and J genes are TRBV25-1 and TRBJ1-1; the D is unclear. This CDR3 has 15 residues. V was pared by 1 base and J by 5 bases, with 14 bases between. Germline-derived CDR1 and CDR2 are MGHDK and SYGVNS. The CDR3 here is CASSELRWRETEAFF. The CDR3, as DNA: TGTGCCAGCAGTGAATTAAGGTGGCGGGAAACTGAAGCTTTCTTT. The variable domain in full, with the rest retrieved from reference TRBV25-1 and TRBJ1-1, is EADIYQTPRYLVIGTGKKITLECSQTMGHDKMYWYQQDPGMELHLIHYSYGVNSTEKGDLSSESTVSRIRTEHFPLTLESARPSHTSQYLCASSELRWRETEAFFGQGTRLTVV.

The J gene is TRBJ2-7, the V gene TRBV19; TRBD2 might be the D (6 bases). There are 14 residues in the CDR3. V gave up 8 bases and J gave up 4 bases, with 18 bases separating them. Germline values: CDR1 LNHDA, CDR2 SQIVND (reference sequence). The CDR3, as DNA: TGTGCCAGTTCATATTCTCGCGGGAATTACGAGCAGTACTTC. Amino acids: CASSYSRGNYEQYF.

J is TRBJ1-3 and V is TRBV18; D not certain. The CDR3 is 16 amino acids. Per the germline V gene, CDR1 is KGHSH and CDR2 is LQKENI. V was pared by 3 bases and J by 0 bases, with 12 bases between. The CDR3 here is CASSPVTGISGNTIYF. In DNA form, the CDR3 reads TGTGCCAGCTCACCGGTAACGGGAATCTCTGGAAACACCATATATTTT.

V usage is TRBV30 and J usage is TRBJ2-1; TRBD1 matches at 10 bases. This CDR3 comprises 13 residues. After removal of 5 bases from V and 11 bases from J, the junction contained 9 bases not matched to a gene. Germline V gene lookup returns CDR1 GTSNPN and CDR2 SVGIG (reference sequence). The CDR3 sequence is CAWERDRGGKQFF. CDR3 sequence (DNA): TGTGCCTGGGAAAGGGACAGGGGAGGGAAGCAGTTCTTC.

This chain links TRBV3-1 (or the pseudogene TRBV3-2) with TRBJ1-1; 9 nucleotides match TRBD1. CDR1 and CDR2 (germline): LGHDT, YNNKEL (reference sequence). V was clipped by 5 bases and J by 4 bases; unmatched bases: 5. The CDR3 has 14 amino acids. CDR3 in DNA: TGTGCCAGCAGCTCCGGGACAGGGTCCACTGAAGCTTTCTTT. Residues: CASSSGTGSTEAFF.

The chain joins TRBV9 to TRBJ2-1; unclear D gene. The CDR3 is 12 amino acids. The germline gives CDR1 SGDLS, CDR2 YYNGEE. V was cut by 4 bases and J by 7 bases, with 9 bases left in between. CDR3 DNA: TGTGCCAGCAGCTCAGAGAGGAATGAGCAGTTCTTC. This encodes CASSSERNEQFF. Drawing the rest from reference TRBV9 and TRBJ2-1, the complete variable domain is DSGVTQTPKHLITATGQRVTLRCSPRSGDLSVYWYQQSLDQGLQFLIQYYNGEERAKGNILERFSAQQFPDLHSELNLSSLELGDSALYFCASSSERNEQFFGPGTRLTVL.

This chain joins TRBV29-1 and TRBJ2-7; a possible D gene is TRBD2 (7 bases). Germline CDR1 and CDR2: SQVTM and ANQGSEA. Trimming removed 8 bases at V and 9 bases at J, with 29 bases between. This CDR3 has 15 residues. The CDR3 loop is CSFIKGGLRGSGQYF. CDR3 coding DNA: TGCAGCTTCATCAAAGGGGGACTACGAGGGTCGGGGCAGTACTTC.

The chain has TRBV11-2 and TRBJ2-7; perhaps TRBD2 as D (6 bases). The CDR3 has 16 residues. Trimming stripped 2 bases from V and 2 bases from J, with 16 bases between. CDR1 and CDR2 from the germline V gene are SGHAT and FQNNGV. The CDR3 sequence: CASSLPFRGTPYEQYF. In DNA, the CDR3 is TGTGCCAGCAGCTTACCCTTCCGGGGGACCCCCTACGAGCAGTACTTC.

The chain uses TRBV19 and TRBJ1-3, with 7 bases matching TRBD1. CDR3 length: 16 residues. Germline-derived CDR1 and CDR2 are LNHDA and SQIVND (reference sequence). After removal of 3 bases from V and 1 base from J, the junction contained 6 bases not matched to a gene. The CDR3 sequence: CASSILQGKSGNTIYF. DNA of the CDR3: TGTGCCAGTAGTATCCTACAGGGGAAGTCTGGAAACACCATATATTTT.

The chain has TRBV7-2 and TRBJ1-5; a possible D gene is TRBD1 (6 bases). Germline CDR1 reads SGHTA; CDR2 reads FQGNSA. This CDR3 region has 15 residues. The V gene lost 4 bases and the J gene lost 1 base, with 11 bases spanning the gap. DNA for the CDR3: TGTGCCAGCAGCTCCCAGCAGGGGAGCAATCAGCCCCAGCATTTT. As protein: CASSSQQGSNQPQHF. The full variable domain, its missing parts supplied by reference TRBV7-2 and TRBJ1-5, is GAGVSQSPSNKVTEKGKDVELRCDPISGHTALYWYRQSLGQGLEFLIYFQGNSAPDKSGLPSDRFSAERTGGSVSTLTIQRTQQEDSAVYLCASSSQQGSNQPQHFGDGTRLSIL.

This chain links TRBV4-2 with TRBJ2-3, with D unclear. Per germline, CDR1 LGHNA and CDR2 YNFKEQ. The CDR3 is 13 amino acids. Trimming stripped 0 bases from V and 4 bases from J, with 5 bases between. CDR3: CASSQEAADTQYF. The DNA for the CDR3 is TGTGCCAGCAGCCAAGAAGCCGCAGATACGCAGTATTTT.

The J gene is TRBJ2-5, the V gene TRBV5-6; 8 nucleotides agree with TRBD2. The CDR3 consists of 14 residues. Germline V gene lookup returns CDR1 SGHDT and CDR2 YYEEEE. The V segment lost 4 bases and the J segment 7 bases; nucleotides outside the gene matches: 9. The CDR3 nucleotides are TGTGCCAGCAGCCCAAGGCCCAGCGGGGGGACCCAGTACTTC. It encodes CASSPRPSGGTQYF. Together with reference TRBV5-6 and TRBJ2-5, the CDR3 gives the full variable domain: DAGVTQSPTHLIKTRGQQVTLRCSPKSGHDTVSWYQQALGQGPQFIFQYYEEEERQRGNFPDRFSGHQFPNYSSELNVNALLLGDSALYLCASSPRPSGGTQYFGPGTRLLVL.

The chain employs TRBV5-4 and TRBJ2-1; D gene uncertain. V lost 0 bases to trimming and J lost 2 bases, with 9 bases between them. CDR3 length: 15 amino acids. CDR1 is SGHNT, CDR2 YYREEE, per germline (reference sequence). The CDR3: CASSLGSDTYNEQFF. The CDR3 DNA follows: TGTGCCAGCAGCTTGGGCAGCGATACCTACAATGAGCAGTTCTTC. The whole variable domain, filled in from reference TRBV5-4 and TRBJ2-1, reads ETGVTQSPTHLIKTRGQQVTLRCSSQSGHNTVSWYQQALGQGPQFIFQYYREEENGRGNFPPRFSGLQFPNYSSELNVNALELDDSALYLCASSLGSDTYNEQFFGPGTRLTVL.